This T cell receptor beta chain stems from a study of T cell responses to AZD1222 COVID-19 vaccine. The CDR3 sequence is 15 residues long. The trim removed 5 bases at V and 5 bases at J, leaving 10 bases unmatched. Germline CDR1 MNHEY, CDR2 SVGEGT. About this clone: Its antigen is currently unknown.

Study-level findings and limits: Samples come after the peak T cell response, not at day 14.

The repertoire was sequenced with immunoSEQ multiplex PCR; TCRdb's copy has only in-frame clones and lacks some. The table records roughly 100,000 clones, 91% of them present only once. The chain links TRBV6-2 or TRBV6-3 to TRBJ2-7; 9 bases match TRBD1. The sequenced sample was peripheral blood, obtained on day 0 of AZD1222 vaccination. The clonotype comes from an adult in good health. The CDR3 nucleotides read TGTGCCAGCAGTAGTCCGGACAGGGGTATCCACGAGCAGTACTTC. Its translation: CASSSPDRGIHEQYF.